The entry below describes one T cell receptor beta chain. These data come from a study of control samples from healthy donors and cancer patients. CDR3 length: 16 amino acids. V lost 3 bases to trimming and J lost 6 bases; unmatched junction nucleotides: 8. Germline V gene lookup returns CDR1 KGHSH and CDR2 LQKENI. Sequencing used immunoSEQ multiplex PCR; TCRdb keeps in-frame clones, though not all of them. The table lists about 65,000 clones, about nine tenths of them singletons, with roughly 1.2% in the top ten. This chain links TRBV18 with TRBJ1-2; TRBD1 matches at 12 bases. Source material: PBMCs. The receptor was isolated from a woman aged 45-65 years with colorectal cancer. In nucleotides, the CDR3 is TGTGCCAGCTCACCGGGGACAGGGGGCAGGATGAATGGCTACACCTTC. Protein: CASSPGTGGRMNGYTF.